This T cell receptor (beta chain) is from a study of response to subunit inactivated influenza vaccine. TCRdb used MiXCR to reprocess the RT-PCR reads, holding one entry per CDR3 protein. The data show 540,000 or so distinct CDR3 sequences, around 13% seen once. V was trimmed by 7 bases and J by 3 bases, leaving 10 bases between them. The CDR3 consists of 11 residues. Germline-derived CDR1 and CDR2 are DFQATT and SNEGSKA (reference sequence). Study-level findings and limits: Authors suggested few new T cells are recruited by each seasonal influenza vaccination.

This clonotype was detected a few times. Its antigen is not known. This sequence originates from a man over 45 who received an inactivated influenza vaccine. The rearrangement joins TRBV20-1 to TRBJ2-7; D possibly corresponds to TRBD2 (6 bases). The source material was PBMCs from blood, sampled 45 days after vaccination. The CDR3 reads CSGGDFYEQYF. CDR3 bases: TGCAGTGGTGGGGACTTCTACGAGCAGTACTTC.